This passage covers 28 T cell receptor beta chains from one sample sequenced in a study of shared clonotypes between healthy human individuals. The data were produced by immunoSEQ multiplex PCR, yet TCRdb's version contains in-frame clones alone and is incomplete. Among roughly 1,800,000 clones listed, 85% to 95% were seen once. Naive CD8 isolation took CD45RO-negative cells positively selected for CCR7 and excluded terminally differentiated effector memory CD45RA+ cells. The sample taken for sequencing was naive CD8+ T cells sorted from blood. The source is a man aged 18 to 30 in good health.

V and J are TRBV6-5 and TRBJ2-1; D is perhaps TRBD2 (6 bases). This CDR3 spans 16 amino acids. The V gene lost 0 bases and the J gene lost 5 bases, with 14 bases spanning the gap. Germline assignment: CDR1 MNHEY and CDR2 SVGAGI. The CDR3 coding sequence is TGTGCCAGCAGTTACTCGACGGAGGGCCTCAACAATGAGCAGTTCTTC. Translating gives CASSYSTEGLNNEQFF.

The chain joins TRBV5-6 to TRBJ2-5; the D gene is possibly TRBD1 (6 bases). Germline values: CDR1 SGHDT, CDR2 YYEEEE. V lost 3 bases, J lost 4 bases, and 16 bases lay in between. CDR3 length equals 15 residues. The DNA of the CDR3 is TGTGCCAGCAGCTACACGGACAGCTTACGAGAGACCCAGTACTTC. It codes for CASSYTDSLRETQYF.

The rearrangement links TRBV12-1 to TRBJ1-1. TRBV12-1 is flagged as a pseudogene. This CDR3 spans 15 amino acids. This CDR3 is CASSTRHTRSTEAFF. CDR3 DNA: TGTGCCAGCAGCACAAGACACACCCGGAGCACTGAAGCTTTCTTT.

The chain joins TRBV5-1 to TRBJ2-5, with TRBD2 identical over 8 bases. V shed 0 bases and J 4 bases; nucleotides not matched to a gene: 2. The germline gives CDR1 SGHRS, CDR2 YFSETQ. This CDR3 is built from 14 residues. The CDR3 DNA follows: TGCGCCAGCAGCTTGGATCGGGGGGGAGAGACCCAGTACTTC. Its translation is CASSLDRGGETQYF.

CDR3 in amino acids: CASSWGVSYNEQFF. DNA for the CDR3: TGTGCCAGCAGTTGGGGAGTTTCCTACAATGAGCAGTTCTTC. The chain links TRBV27 to TRBJ2-1; D possibly corresponds to TRBD2 (5 bases). CDR3 size: 14 residues. CDR1 and CDR2 (germline): MNHEY, SMNVEV (reference sequence). Trimming shortened V by 4 bases and J by 1 base, and 8 bases separated the two germline ends.

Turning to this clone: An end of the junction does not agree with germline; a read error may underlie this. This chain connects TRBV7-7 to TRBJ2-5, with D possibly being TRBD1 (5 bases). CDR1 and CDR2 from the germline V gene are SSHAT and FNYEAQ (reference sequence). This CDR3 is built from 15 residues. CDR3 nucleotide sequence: TGTGCTAGCAGCTTACGTCAGGGATTGGGAGAGACCCAGTACTTC. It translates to CASSLRQGLGETQYF.

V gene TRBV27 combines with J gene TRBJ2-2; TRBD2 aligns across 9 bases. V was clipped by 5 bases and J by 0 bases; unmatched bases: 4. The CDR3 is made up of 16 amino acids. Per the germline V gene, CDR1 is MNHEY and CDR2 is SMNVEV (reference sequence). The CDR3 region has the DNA TGTGCCAGCAGTCTTCCTAGCGGGACGAACACCGGGGAGCTGTTTTTT. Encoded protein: CASSLPSGTNTGELFF.

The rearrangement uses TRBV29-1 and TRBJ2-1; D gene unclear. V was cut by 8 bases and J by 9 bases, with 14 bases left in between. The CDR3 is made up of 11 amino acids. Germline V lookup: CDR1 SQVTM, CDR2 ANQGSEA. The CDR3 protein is CSPLRYGEQFF. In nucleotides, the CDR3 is TGCAGCCCTCTTCGGTACGGTGAGCAGTTCTTC.

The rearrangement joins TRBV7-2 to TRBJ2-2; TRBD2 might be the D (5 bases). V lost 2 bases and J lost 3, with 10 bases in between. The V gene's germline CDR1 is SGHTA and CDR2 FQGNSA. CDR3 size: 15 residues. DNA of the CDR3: TGTGCCAGCAGCTTAAGAGGACTCGACACCGGGGAGCTGTTTTTT. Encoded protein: CASSLRGLDTGELFF.

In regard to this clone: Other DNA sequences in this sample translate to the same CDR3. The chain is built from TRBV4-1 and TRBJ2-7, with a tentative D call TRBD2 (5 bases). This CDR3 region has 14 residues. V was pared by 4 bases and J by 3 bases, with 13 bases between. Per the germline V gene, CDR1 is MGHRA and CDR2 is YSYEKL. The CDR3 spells CASSRTSGDYEQYF. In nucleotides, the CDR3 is TGCGCCAGCAGCCGAACTAGTGGAGACTACGAGCAGTACTTC.

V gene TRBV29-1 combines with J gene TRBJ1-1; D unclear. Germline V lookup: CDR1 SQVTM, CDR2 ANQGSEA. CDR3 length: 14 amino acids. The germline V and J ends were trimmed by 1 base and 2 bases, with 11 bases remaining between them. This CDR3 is CSVEGRRPNTEAFF. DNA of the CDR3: TGCAGCGTTGAAGGGAGAAGGCCCAACACTGAAGCTTTCTTT.

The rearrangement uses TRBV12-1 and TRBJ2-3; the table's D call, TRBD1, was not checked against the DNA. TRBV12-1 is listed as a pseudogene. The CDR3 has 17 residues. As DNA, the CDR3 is TGTGCCAGCAGCTCGGGGACGGTGGGGGCTAGCACAGATACGCAGTATTTT. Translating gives CASSSGTVGASTDTQYF.

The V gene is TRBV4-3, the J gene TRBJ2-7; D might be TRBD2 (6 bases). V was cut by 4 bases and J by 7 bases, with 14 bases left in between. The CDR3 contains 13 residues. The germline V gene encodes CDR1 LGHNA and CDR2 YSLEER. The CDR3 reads CASSPIRGSEQYF. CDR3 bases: TGCGCCAGCAGCCCAATTCGGGGGAGTGAGCAGTACTTC.

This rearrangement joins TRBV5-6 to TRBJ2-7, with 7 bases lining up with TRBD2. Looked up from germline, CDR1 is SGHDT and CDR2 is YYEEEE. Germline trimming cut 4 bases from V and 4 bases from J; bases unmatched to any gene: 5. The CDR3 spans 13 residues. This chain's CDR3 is CASSVGLRYEQYF. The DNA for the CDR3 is TGTGCCAGCAGCGTGGGACTAAGGTACGAGCAGTACTTC. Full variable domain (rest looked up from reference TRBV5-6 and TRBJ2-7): DAGVTQSPTHLIKTRGQQVTLRCSPKSGHDTVSWYQQALGQGPQFIFQYYEEEERQRGNFPDRFSGHQFPNYSSELNVNALLLGDSALYLCASSVGLRYEQYFGPGTRLTVT.

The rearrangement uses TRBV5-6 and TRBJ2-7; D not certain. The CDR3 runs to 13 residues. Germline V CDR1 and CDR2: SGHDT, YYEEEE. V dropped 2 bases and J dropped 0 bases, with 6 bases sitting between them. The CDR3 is CASSFLSSYEQYF. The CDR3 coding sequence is TGTGCCAGCAGCTTTCTGAGCTCCTACGAGCAGTACTTC. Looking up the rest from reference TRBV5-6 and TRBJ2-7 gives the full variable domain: DAGVTQSPTHLIKTRGQQVTLRCSPKSGHDTVSWYQQALGQGPQFIFQYYEEEERQRGNFPDRFSGHQFPNYSSELNVNALLLGDSALYLCASSFLSSYEQYFGPGTRLTVT.

The CDR3 reads CASSWQGETQYF. CDR3 DNA: TGTGCCAGCAGCTGGCAGGGGGAGACCCAGTACTTC. The chain has TRBV11-2 and TRBJ2-5; tentative D call: TRBD1 (6 bases). V was cut by 4 bases and J by 5 bases, with 8 bases left in between. This CDR3 spans 12 amino acids. Germline V gene lookup returns CDR1 SGHAT and CDR2 FQNNGV.

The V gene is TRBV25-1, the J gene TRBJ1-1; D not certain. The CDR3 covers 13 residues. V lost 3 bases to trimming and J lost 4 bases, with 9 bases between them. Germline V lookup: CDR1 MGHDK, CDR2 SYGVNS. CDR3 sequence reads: CASSEGFFTEAFF. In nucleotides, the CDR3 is TGTGCCAGCAGTGAGGGGTTTTTCACTGAAGCTTTCTTT.

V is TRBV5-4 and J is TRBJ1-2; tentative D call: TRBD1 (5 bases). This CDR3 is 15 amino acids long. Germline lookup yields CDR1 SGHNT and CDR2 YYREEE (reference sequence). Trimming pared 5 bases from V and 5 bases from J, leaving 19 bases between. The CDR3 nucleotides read TGTGCCAGCAGGGCGTTGGGGGAGGTAGCTTATGGCTACACCTTC. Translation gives CASRALGEVAYGYTF.

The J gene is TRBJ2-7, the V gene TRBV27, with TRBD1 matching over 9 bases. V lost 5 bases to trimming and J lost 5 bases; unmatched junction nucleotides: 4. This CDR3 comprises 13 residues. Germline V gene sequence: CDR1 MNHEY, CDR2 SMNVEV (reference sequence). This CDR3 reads CASSKGQGDEQYF. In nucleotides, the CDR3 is TGTGCCAGCAGTAAGGGACAGGGTGACGAGCAGTACTTC.

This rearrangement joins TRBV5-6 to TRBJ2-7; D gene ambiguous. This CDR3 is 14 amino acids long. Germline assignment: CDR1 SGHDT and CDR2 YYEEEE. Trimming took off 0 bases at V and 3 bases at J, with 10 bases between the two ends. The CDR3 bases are TGTGCCAGCAGCTTGGGTCAGAATCTCTACGAGCAGTACTTC. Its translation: CASSLGQNLYEQYF.

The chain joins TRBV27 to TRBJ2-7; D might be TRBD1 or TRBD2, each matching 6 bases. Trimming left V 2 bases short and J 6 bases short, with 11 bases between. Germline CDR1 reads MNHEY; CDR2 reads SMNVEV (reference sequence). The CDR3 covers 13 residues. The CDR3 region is CASSLDRRGEQYF. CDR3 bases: TGTGCCAGCAGTTTAGACAGGAGGGGCGAGCAGTACTTC.

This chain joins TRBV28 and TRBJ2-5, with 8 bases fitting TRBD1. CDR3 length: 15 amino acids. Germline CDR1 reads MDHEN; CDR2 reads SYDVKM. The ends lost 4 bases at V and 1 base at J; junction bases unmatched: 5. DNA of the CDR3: TGTGCCAGCAGTTCGGACAGGGTGTTCCAAGAGACCCAGTACTTC. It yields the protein CASSSDRVFQETQYF.

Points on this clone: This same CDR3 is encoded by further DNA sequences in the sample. The CDR3 DNA is TGCGCCAGCAGCCCCAGGGTTTCTAGCACAGATACGCAGTATTTT. It yields the protein CASSPRVSSTDTQYF. This chain uses TRBV4-1 with TRBJ2-3; a weak D match, TRBD1 (5 bases). Trimming took 4 bases from V and 0 from J, leaving 11 bases between them. Germline loops: CDR1 MGHRA, CDR2 YSYEKL. This CDR3 has 15 residues.

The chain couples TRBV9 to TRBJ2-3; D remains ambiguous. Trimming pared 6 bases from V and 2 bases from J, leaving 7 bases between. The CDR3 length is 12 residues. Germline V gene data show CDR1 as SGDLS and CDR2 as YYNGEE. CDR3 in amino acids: CASNRNTDTQYF. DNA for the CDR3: TGTGCCAGCAACCGTAACACAGATACGCAGTATTTT. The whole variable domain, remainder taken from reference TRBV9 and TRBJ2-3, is DSGVTQTPKHLITATGQRVTLRCSPRSGDLSVYWYQQSLDQGLQFLIQYYNGEERAKGNILERFSAQQFPDLHSELNLSSLELGDSALYFCASNRNTDTQYFGPGTRLTVL.

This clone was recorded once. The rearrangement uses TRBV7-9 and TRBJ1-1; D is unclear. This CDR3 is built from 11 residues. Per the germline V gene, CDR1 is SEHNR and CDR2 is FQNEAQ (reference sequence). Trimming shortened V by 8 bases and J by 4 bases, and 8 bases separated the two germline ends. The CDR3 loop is CASEAGTEAFF. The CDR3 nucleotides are TGTGCCAGCGAAGCGGGCACTGAAGCTTTCTTT.

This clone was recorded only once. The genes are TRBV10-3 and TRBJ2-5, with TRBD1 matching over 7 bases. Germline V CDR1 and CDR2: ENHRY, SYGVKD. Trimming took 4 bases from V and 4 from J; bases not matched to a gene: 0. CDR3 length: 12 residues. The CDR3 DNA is TGTGCCATCAGTGGACAGGGAGAGACCCAGTACTTC. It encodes CAISGQGETQYF.

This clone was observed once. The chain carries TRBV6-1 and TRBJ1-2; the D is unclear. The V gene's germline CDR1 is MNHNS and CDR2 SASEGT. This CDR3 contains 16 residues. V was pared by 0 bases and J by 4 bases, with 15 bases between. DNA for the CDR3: TGTGCCAGCAGTGAAGCGGCATTCGCATCGAGCTATGGCTACACCTTC. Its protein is CASSEAAFASSYGYTF.

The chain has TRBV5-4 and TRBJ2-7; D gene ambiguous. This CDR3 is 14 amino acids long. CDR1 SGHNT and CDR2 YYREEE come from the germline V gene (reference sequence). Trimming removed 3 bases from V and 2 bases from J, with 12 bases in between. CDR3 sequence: CASSWQEGPYEQYF. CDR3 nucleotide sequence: TGTGCCAGCAGCTGGCAGGAAGGTCCCTACGAGCAGTACTTC.